Listed below are T cell receptor beta chains from one sample, sequenced in a study of CD8 T cells in Susac syndrome. TCRdb processed the immunoSEQ multiplex PCR reads anew with MiXCR; each CDR3 protein has one entry. This repertoire shows approximately 270,000 distinct CDR3 sequences, around 95% found once; its top ten account for 0.07% to 0.09%. Sequencing was performed on CD4+ T cells from PBMCs. Every receptor here comes from a human donor with multiple sclerosis. The CDR3 runs from the conserved cysteine through the conserved F or W. D genes are given only for firm matches.

D | V | CDR3
- | TRBV30 | CAWSRGRDGNTIYF
- | TRBV12-3/TRBV12-4 | CASSTGPLGETQYF
- | TRBV7-9 | CASSYDAYGYTF
- | TRBV3-1 | CASSPVDPQRWGEQYF
- | TRBV20-1 | CSAWKDTQYF
- | TRBV5-4 | CASSLGGTDGYTF
TRBD2 | TRBV12-3/TRBV12-4 | CASSSVAGPSKPETQYF
- | TRBV10-3 | CAISTGYYEQYF
TRBD1 | TRBV29-1 | CSVEFGDRGYEQYF
TRBD1 | TRBV20-1 | CSASTPQTGGDGYTF
- | TRBV5-1 | CASSLGRGRTDTQYF
TRBD2 | TRBV4-1 | CAGTPAGGRGYEQYF
- | TRBV30 | CAWSKSGQPQHF
- | TRBV3-1 | CASSQASGANVLTF
- | TRBV20-1 | CSARGQWLPEAFF
- | TRBV7-2 | CASSLYLAKNIQYF
- | TRBV28 | CASRALMGASNQPQHF
TRBD2 | TRBV27 | CASSALTSDIQYF
- | TRBV25-1 | CASSEPPAGETQYF
TRBD1 | TRBV5-4 | CASSPNPDRVDEQFF
- | TRBV12-3/TRBV12-4 | CASSARTRSTGEQYF
TRBD1 | TRBV3-1 | CASSLRQGARVTEAFF
- | TRBV5-1 | CASSKEGLNQPQHF
- | TRBV27 | CASSPRGSRDGYTF
TRBD2 | TRBV10-3 | CAIRSGTNYNEQFF